Listed below are T cell receptor beta chains from one sample, sequenced in a study of tumor and adjacent non-tumor tissue in lung cancer. TCRdb re-analysed the multiplex PCR reads in MiXCR, keeping a single row per CDR3 protein. This sample yields under 250,000 distinct CDR3 sequences, of which 71% are seen a single time; around 25% belongs to the top ten. Input material: lung tumor tissue. These receptors were collected from a man aged 55 to 70 with non-small cell lung cancer. Both conserved end residues are part of each CDR3. A D gene is named only where the DNA matches it firmly. Some rows have no size entry. The others give once, few or many, or a class for an expanded clone.

v_call: TRBV5-5
clone_size: -
d_call: -
j_call: TRBJ1-1
cdr3_aa: CASNRCPNTEAFF
cdr3_nt: TGTGCCAGCAACAGATGTCCGAACACTGAAGCTTTCTTT

v_call: TRBV20-1
clone_size: -
d_call: -
j_call: TRBJ2-3
cdr3_aa: CSANGDIGSDSQYF
cdr3_nt: TGCAGTGCCAATGGAGATATAGGCTCAGATTCGCAGTATTTT

v_call: TRBV4-2
clone_size: -
d_call: TRBD2
j_call: TRBJ2-3
cdr3_aa: CASSQGSGEADTQYF
cdr3_nt: TGTGCCAGCAGTCAAGGAAGCGGGGAGGCAGATACACAGTATTTT

v_call: TRBV24-1
clone_size: -
d_call: TRBD1
j_call: TRBJ1-3
cdr3_aa: CATSDTGAGNIIYF
cdr3_nt: TGTGCCACCAGTGATACAGGGGCTGGAAACATCATATATTTC

v_call: TRBV6-6
clone_size: -
d_call: TRBD2
j_call: TRBJ2-5
cdr3_aa: CASSYGGGETQYF
cdr3_nt: TGTGCCAGCAGTTACGGGGGAGGGGAGACCCAGTACTTC

v_call: TRBV11-2
clone_size: many
d_call: -
j_call: TRBJ1-1
cdr3_aa: CASSLEAGSNGAFF
cdr3_nt: TGTGCCAGCAGCTTAGAAGCAGGGAGTAATGGAGCTTTCTTT

v_call: TRBV11-3
clone_size: -
d_call: -
j_call: TRBJ1-1
cdr3_aa: CGSSFGGIVGAFF
cdr3_nt: TGTGGCAGTAGCTTCGGGGGGATAGTGGGAGCTTTCTTT

v_call: TRBV20-1
clone_size: -
d_call: TRBD1
j_call: TRBJ1-5
cdr3_aa: CSARDRGTGQPQHF
cdr3_nt: TGCAGTGCTAGGGACAGGGGCACGGGGCAGCCCCAGCATTTT

v_call: TRBV4-1
clone_size: -
d_call: -
j_call: TRBJ2-5
cdr3_aa: CPSSQGSHQETQYF
cdr3_nt: TGCCCCAGCAGCCAAGGCAGCCACCAAGAGACCCAATACTTC

v_call: TRBV4-1
clone_size: -
d_call: TRBD1
j_call: TRBJ2-1
cdr3_aa: CASRYTDRVYNEQFF
cdr3_nt: TGCGCCAGCAGGTATACGGACAGGGTCTACAATGAGCAGTTTTTC

v_call: TRBV29-1
clone_size: -
d_call: -
j_call: TRBJ1-1
cdr3_aa: CSVEGESPEAYF
cdr3_nt: TGCAGCGTTGAAGGTGAATCCCCTGAAGCTTACTTT

v_call: TRBV12-5
clone_size: -
d_call: -
j_call: TRBJ2-3
cdr3_aa: CASSLGIKDSTDTQYF
cdr3_nt: TGTGCTAGTAGTTTGGGGATCAAGGACAGCACAGATACGCAGTATTTT

v_call: TRBV6-6
clone_size: -
d_call: TRBD1
j_call: TRBJ2-3
cdr3_aa: CASSYQGAPIDTQYF
cdr3_nt: TGTGCCAGCAGTTACCAGGGGGCGCCCATAGATACGCAGTATTTT

v_call: TRBV12-3/TRBV12-4
clone_size: -
d_call: -
j_call: TRBJ2-2
cdr3_aa: CASSSIQFGELLF
cdr3_nt: TGTGCCAGCAGTTCGATACAATTCGGGGAGCTGCTTTTT

v_call: TRBV28
clone_size: -
d_call: -
j_call: TRBJ2-7
cdr3_aa: CASKGEAYEQYF
cdr3_nt: TGTGCCAGCAAAGGGGAGGCCTACGAGCAGTACTTC

v_call: TRBV6-5
clone_size: few
d_call: -
j_call: TRBJ1-5
cdr3_aa: CASSYTLGQAQHF
cdr3_nt: TGTGCCAGCAGTTACACCTTGGGGCAGGCCCAGCATTTT

v_call: TRBV5-6
clone_size: -
d_call: -
j_call: TRBJ1-1
cdr3_aa: CASSLYTEAFF
cdr3_nt: TGTGCCAGCAGCTTGTACACCGAAGCTTTCTTT

v_call: TRBV11-3
clone_size: -
d_call: -
j_call: TRBJ2-1
cdr3_aa: CASSSISGNKQFF
cdr3_nt: TGTGCCAGCAGCTCCATCTCGGGCAATAAGCAGTTCTTT

v_call: TRBV11-3
clone_size: -
d_call: -
j_call: TRBJ2-4
cdr3_aa: CASSLGGDSKNIHYF
cdr3_nt: TGTGCCAGCAGCTTGGGCGGGGATAGCAAAAACATTCATTACTTC

v_call: TRBV20-1
clone_size: -
d_call: TRBD1
j_call: TRBJ1-1
cdr3_aa: CSANLGRGLAFF
cdr3_nt: TGCAGTGCTAACCTGGGGAGGGGGCTGGCTTTCTTT

v_call: TRBV20-1
clone_size: few
d_call: -
j_call: TRBJ2-1
cdr3_aa: CSAGRSSYNEQFF
cdr3_nt: TGCAGTGCTGGCAGATCCTCCTACAATGAGCAATTCTTC

v_call: TRBV24-1
clone_size: -
d_call: TRBD1
j_call: TRBJ1-1
cdr3_aa: CATKGWTGGAFF
cdr3_nt: TGTGCCACCAAGGGCTGGACAGGAGGAGCTTTCTTT